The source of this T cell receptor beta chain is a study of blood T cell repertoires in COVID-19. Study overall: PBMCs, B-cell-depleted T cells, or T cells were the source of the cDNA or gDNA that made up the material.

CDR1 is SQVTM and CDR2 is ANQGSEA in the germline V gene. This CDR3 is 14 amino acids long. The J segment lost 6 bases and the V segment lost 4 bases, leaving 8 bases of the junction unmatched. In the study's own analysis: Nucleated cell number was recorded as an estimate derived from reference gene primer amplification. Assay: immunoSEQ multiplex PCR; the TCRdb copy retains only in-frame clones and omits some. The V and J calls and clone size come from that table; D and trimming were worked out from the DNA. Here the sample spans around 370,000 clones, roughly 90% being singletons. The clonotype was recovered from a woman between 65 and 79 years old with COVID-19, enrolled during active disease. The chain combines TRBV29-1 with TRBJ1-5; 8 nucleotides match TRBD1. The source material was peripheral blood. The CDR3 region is CSVVLQGAGQPQHF. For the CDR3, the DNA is TGCAGCGTTGTCCTGCAGGGGGCGGGTCAGCCCCAGCATTTT.